The clone carrying this T cell receptor beta chain has a handful of counts. The CDR3 runs 14 residues. V shed 5 bases and J shed 0 bases, with 12 bases lying between them. Germline CDR1 and CDR2: SGHRS and YFSETQ. The source of the sample is a study of blood T cells in healthy people across ages. Study-level background: About one barcoded beta molecule per two T cells came from capture by template switching.

Next came a second PCR, run for about 7 to 11 cycles, which used a sample-barcoded 5' primer along with a J-beta primer mix. TCRdb used MiXCR to reprocess the 5' RACE reads, holding one entry per CDR3 protein. Altogether approximately 900,000 distinct CDR3 sequences are present, roughly 29% being singletons, with the ten largest covering approximately 10%. The same sample was also studied in work on T cells of mothers and their children. Turning to that study: Mother-child pairs who were related displayed a slightly higher overlap than unrelated pairs, a difference that was non-significant.

The TCR sequence derives from a woman aged 40 to 50 in good health. Sequencing input: blood. This chain uses TRBV5-1 with TRBJ2-7, with TRBD1 as a possible D gene (5 bases). CDR3 sequence (DNA): TGCGCCAGCAGTCGTAACCAGGGCTCCTACGAGCAGTACTTC. Protein product: CASSRNQGSYEQYF.